This TCR beta chain was obtained from a study of blood T cell repertoires in COVID-19 (TCRdb year 2020). Turning to the overall study: The collaborator samples originated in the United States, Italy and Spain and spanned the acute and convalescent phases of COVID-19. The material from the prospective study consisted of cDNA or gDNA derived from T cells, B-cell-depleted T cells, or PBMCs. The repertoires were made available in a free public database intended to serve as a resource for research on the immune response to SARS-CoV-2. Nearly every sample came with metadata listing a de-identified subject ID, COVID-19 status, age in years and sex. Where available, HLA class I and class II types were obtained from metadata supplied by the sample provider rather than from assay-based typing. Subjects who had been exposed to COVID-19, were actively infected with it, or had recovered from it provided the deeply sampled blood TCRbeta repertoires that made up the dataset. The samples were drawn from the first 160 participants of the ongoing ImmuneRACE study and from some 1,300 subjects provided by 6 global collaborators.

TCRbeta CDR3 regions were amplified from genomic DNA using the immunoSEQ Assay, a bias-controlled multiplex PCR. As for the original processing: Nucleated cell counts per sample were estimated from amplification of reference gene primers within the assay. Sequence reads were collapsed and filtered to measure the absolute abundance of every unique TCRbeta CDR3 rearrangement. For each sample, productive Simpson clonality was calculated as the square root of Simpson's diversity index across productive rearrangements. Sourced from immuneACCESS, this table was stored by TCRdb with only in-frame sequences that have V and J called. A share of the clones is absent; for the studies checked, an unresolved V gene accounts for under half, and the remainder has no known explanation. From that table come the V and J calls and clone size; the DNA was used to work out D and trimming. Counted in this sample were about 150,000 clones; around 90% of them appeared once. Under 0.6% of the sample goes to the ten largest clones.

With regard to this clone: Its specific antigen is unknown. No clone much larger than this one lies a single base away; base qualities are absent.

Findings and caveats that apply to the study as a whole: The quantity of clinical and demographic metadata differed by source and by participant and was supplied without curation.

Collaborating institutions collected whole blood in K2EDTA tubes following their own protocols. For TCRbeta analysis, collaborators shipped samples in one of three forms: frozen whole blood, isolated PBMCs, or DNA extracted from either of those sample types. V loses 3 bases, J loses 4 bases, and the germline ends lie 13 bases apart. CDR1 and CDR2 (SGHTA, FQGTGA) derive from the germline V gene. The CDR3 runs 15 residues from the cysteine to the phenylalanine. Kept here is only the CDR3 DNA, which spans 45 bases and is read in frame from base 1. Rearrangement joined TRBV7-3 to TRBJ2-1; TRBD2 could be the D gene, as 6 bases match. The sequencing input was peripheral blood. The TCR originated in a man in his fifties with acute or convalescent COVID-19. The CDR3 is CASSLGDSKYNEQFF. The sequenced DNA: TGTGCCAGCAGCTTGGGGGACTCGAAATACAATGAGCAGTTCTTC.